This TCR beta chain was profiled in a study of cytomegalovirus exposure and HLA in healthy donors. The study, taken as a whole, reports: The authors judged a highly shared variant cluster likely a sequencing artifact. Most subjects' HLA-A and HLA-B alleles were reportedly predicted from TCR beta sequences.

A word on this clone: Its antigen is as yet unknown.

J lost 4 bases, V lost 7 bases, and 10 bases had no gene match. This CDR3 contains 15 residues. Germline CDR1 MNHEY, CDR2 SVGAGI. PCR primers comprised 60 Vbeta and 13 Jbeta primers. Repertoires were generated with immunoSEQ multiplex PCR, while TCRdb's copy carries only in-frame clones and drops some. The table has about 120,000 clones, 60% to 85% seen once. The TCR originated in a woman in her fifties or sixties in good health and CMV-seropositive. The genes are TRBV6-5 and TRBJ2-3, with 8 bases matching TRBD2. The sequenced material came from PBMCs. For the CDR3, the DNA is TGTGCCAGCACCAGCGGGAGAGGGGGTCCAGATACGCAGTATTTT. It translates to CASTSGRGGPDTQYF.